Below, one T cell receptor (beta chain) is given with its context. Its antigen remains unknown. This sample was taken from a study of T cell responses to AZD1222 COVID-19 vaccine. General study results and limits: Only 6 or 7 people who got AZD1222 tested seropositive at baseline. Targeting of unmutated variant regions was reportedly seen in nearly half of spike-specific TCRs. Two doses of AZD1222 preceded a rise in Spike-specific TCR breadth and depth.

This CDR3 is built from 12 residues. CDR1 and CDR2 (germline): SGHNT, YYREEE (reference sequence). V lost 1 base, J lost 6 bases, and 6 bases lay in between. Produced via immunoSEQ multiplex PCR; TCRdb's table is partial and in-frame only. The sample has approximately 99,000 clones, 80% to 95% seen once. The sequenced sample was peripheral blood, obtained 28 days after the second AZD1222 dose. This receptor was obtained from an adult who received the AZD1222 COVID-19 vaccine. V is TRBV5-4 and J is TRBJ2-3; D is uncertain. In DNA, the CDR3 is TGTGCCAGCAGCTTGCTCATGGATACGCAGTATTTT. Translation: CASSLLMDTQYF.